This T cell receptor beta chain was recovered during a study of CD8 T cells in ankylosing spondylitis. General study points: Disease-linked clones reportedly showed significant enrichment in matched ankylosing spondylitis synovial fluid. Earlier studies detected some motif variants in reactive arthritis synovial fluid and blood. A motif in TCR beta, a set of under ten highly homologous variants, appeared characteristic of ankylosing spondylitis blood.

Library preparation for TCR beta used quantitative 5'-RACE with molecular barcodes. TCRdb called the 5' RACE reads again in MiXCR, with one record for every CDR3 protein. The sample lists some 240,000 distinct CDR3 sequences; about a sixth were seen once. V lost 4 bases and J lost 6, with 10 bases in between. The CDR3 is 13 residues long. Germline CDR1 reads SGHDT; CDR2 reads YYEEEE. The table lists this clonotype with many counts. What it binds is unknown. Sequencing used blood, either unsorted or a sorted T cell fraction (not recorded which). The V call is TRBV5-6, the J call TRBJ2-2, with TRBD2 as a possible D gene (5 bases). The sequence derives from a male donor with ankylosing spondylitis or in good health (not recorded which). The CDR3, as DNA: TGTGCCAGCAGCCTAGGGAGTTCCGGGGAGCTGTTTTTT. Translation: CASSLGSSGELFF.